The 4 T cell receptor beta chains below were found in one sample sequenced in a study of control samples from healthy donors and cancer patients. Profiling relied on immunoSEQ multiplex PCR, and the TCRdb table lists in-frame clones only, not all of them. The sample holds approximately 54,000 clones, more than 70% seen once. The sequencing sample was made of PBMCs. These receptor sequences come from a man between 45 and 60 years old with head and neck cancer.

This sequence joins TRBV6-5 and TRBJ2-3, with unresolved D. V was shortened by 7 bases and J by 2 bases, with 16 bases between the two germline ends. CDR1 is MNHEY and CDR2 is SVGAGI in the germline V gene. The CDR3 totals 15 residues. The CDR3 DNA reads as TGTGCCAGCACAACCCTACATGGGATCACAGATACGCAGTATTTT. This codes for CASTTLHGITDTQYF.

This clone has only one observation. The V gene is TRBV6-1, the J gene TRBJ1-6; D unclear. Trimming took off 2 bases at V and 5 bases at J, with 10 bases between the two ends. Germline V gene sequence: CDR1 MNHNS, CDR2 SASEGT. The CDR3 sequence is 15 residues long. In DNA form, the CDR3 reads TGTGCCAGCAGTGAAAAGGGAGATAATAATTCACCCCTCCACTTT. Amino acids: CASSEKGDNNSPLHF.

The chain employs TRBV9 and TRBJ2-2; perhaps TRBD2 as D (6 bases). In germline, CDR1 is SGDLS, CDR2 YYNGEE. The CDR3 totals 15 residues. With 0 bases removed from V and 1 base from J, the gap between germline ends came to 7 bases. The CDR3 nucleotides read TGTGCCAGCAGCGTAGACGGGAGGAACACCGGGGAGCTGTTTTTT. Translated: CASSVDGRNTGELFF.

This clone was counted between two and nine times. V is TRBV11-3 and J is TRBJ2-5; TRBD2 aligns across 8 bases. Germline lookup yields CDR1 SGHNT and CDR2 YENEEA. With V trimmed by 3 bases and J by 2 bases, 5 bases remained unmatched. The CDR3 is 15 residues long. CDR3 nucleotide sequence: TGTGCCAGCAGCTTTGGAGCGGGGGTGCAAGAGACCCAGTACTTC. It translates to CASSFGAGVQETQYF. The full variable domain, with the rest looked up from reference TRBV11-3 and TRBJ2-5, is EAGVVQSPRYKIIEKKQPVAFWCNPISGHNTLYWYLQNLGQGPELLIRYENEEAVDDSQLPKDRFSAERLKGVDSTLKIQPAELGDSAVYLCASSFGAGVQETQYFGPGTRLLVL.